The 6 T cell receptor beta chains below come from one sample, sequenced in a study of PD-L1 blockade in urothelial cancer. TCRdb's table, derived via immunoSEQ multiplex PCR, lists solely in-frame clones and lacks some. Of about 25,000 clones in the sample, 84% were seen once. The sequencing used PBMCs, collected around atezolizumab (anti-PD-L1) treatment. These receptor sequences come from a man aged 65 to 79 with urothelial cancer.

The V call is TRBV7-3, the J call TRBJ2-2; D is uncertain. V was pared by 2 bases and J by 0 bases, with 10 bases between. Germline lookup yields CDR1 SGHTA and CDR2 FQGTGA. CDR3 length: 16 amino acids. The CDR3 sequence is CASSLEAVANTGELFF. The CDR3 coding sequence is TGTGCCAGCAGCTTAGAGGCGGTTGCGAACACCGGGGAGCTGTTTTTT.

This clone was detected only a few times. The chain joins TRBV7-9 to TRBJ2-7; 8 bases match TRBD1. The CDR3 is 14 residues long. Trimming at V came to 6 bases and at J to 6 bases, leaving 10 bases not matched to a gene. Germline V gene data show CDR1 as SEHNR and CDR2 as FQNEAQ (reference sequence). CDR3 loop: CASSLDRGGAEQYF. CDR3 in DNA: TGTGCCAGCAGTCTCGACAGGGGAGGCGCCGAGCAGTACTTC.

This clone was seen only a few times. The chain carries TRBV27 and TRBJ2-5; unclear D gene. The CDR3 runs 14 residues. The germline V and J ends were trimmed by 2 bases and 1 base, with 8 bases remaining between them. In germline, CDR1 is MNHEY, CDR2 SMNVEV (reference sequence). The CDR3: CASSLRRPQETQYF. Here the CDR3 DNA reads TGTGCCAGCAGTTTAAGGAGACCCCAAGAGACCCAGTACTTC.

The chain recombines TRBV5-8 with TRBJ2-3; 14 positions agree with TRBD2. There are 14 residues in the CDR3. From germline, CDR1 is SGHTS and CDR2 YDEGEE. The trim removed 4 bases at V and 6 bases at J, leaving 1 base unmatched. This CDR3 reads CASSRLAGGDTQYF. The CDR3 DNA follows: TGTGCCAGCAGCCGACTAGCGGGGGGGGATACGCAGTATTTT. The variable domain in full, completed from reference TRBV5-8 and TRBJ2-3, reads EAGVTQSPTHLIKTRGQQATLRCSPISGHTSVYWYQQALGLGLQFLLWYDEGEERNRGNFPPRFSGRQFPNYSSELNVNALELEDSALYLCASSRLAGGDTQYFGPGTRLTVL.

The chain combines TRBV7-4 with TRBJ2-3; 13 bases fit TRBD2. Per the germline V gene, CDR1 is SGHVT and CDR2 is SQSDAQ. J gave up 4 bases and V 3 bases, and 13 bases lay outside the gene matches. CDR3 length: 19 residues. In DNA, the CDR3 is TGTGCCAGCAGCTTCCCATCCGGACTAGCGGGAGCAACGGCAGATACGCAGTATTTT. Protein sequence: CASSFPSGLAGATADTQYF.

This chain connects TRBV5-1 to TRBJ1-1; 7 bases are a match to TRBD1. The CDR3 totals 17 residues. CDR1 and CDR2 from the germline V gene are SGHRS and YFSETQ. Unmatched junction bases numbered 8, after V lost 0 bases and J lost 0 bases. The CDR3 reads CASSLADRALMNTEAFF. The CDR3 nucleotides read TGCGCCAGCAGCTTGGCTGACAGGGCGCTCATGAACACTGAAGCTTTCTTT.